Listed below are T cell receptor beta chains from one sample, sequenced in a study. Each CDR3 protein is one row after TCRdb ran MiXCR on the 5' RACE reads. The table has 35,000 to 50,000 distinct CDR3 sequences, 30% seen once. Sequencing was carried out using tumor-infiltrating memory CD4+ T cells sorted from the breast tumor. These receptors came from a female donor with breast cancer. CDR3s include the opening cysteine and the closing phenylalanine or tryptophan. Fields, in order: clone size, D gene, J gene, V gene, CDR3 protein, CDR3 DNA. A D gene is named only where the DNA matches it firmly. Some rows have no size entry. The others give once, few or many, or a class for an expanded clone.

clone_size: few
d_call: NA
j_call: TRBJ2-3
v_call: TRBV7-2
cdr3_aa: CASSTLRGSGTDTQYF
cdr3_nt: TGTGCCAGCAGTACGCTAAGGGGGTCGGGCACAGATACGCAGTATTTT

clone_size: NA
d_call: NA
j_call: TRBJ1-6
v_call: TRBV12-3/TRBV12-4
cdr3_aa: CASSLAEHSPLHF
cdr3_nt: TGTGCCAGCAGTTTAGCAGAGCACTCACCCCTCCACTTT

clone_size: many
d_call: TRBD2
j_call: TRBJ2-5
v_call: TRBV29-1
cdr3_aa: CSVPRLAAAETQYF
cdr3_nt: TGCAGCGTCCCCAGACTAGCGGCCGCGGAGACCCAGTACTTC

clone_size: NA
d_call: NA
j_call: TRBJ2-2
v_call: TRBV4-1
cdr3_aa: CASSPRGSGTGELFF
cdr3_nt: TGCGCCAGCAGCCCTAGAGGGAGTGGCACCGGGGAGCTGTTTTTT

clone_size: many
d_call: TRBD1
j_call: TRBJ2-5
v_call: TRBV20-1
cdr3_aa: CSARTGTAQETQYF
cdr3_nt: TGCAGTGCTAGAACCGGGACAGCTCAAGAGACCCAGTACTTC

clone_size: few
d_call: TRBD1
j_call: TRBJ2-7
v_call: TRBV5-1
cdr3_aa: CASSSDRNYEQYF
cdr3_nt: TGCGCCAGCAGCTCGGACAGGAACTACGAGCAGTACTTC

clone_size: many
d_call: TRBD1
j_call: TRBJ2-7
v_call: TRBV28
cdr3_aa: CASSSPDRGKEYF
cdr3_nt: TGTGCCAGCAGTTCCCCGGACAGGGGAAAAGAGTACTTC

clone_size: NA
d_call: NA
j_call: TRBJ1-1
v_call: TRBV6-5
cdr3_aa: CASSYMLNTEASF
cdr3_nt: TGTGCCAGCAGTTATATGCTGAACACTGAAGCTTCCTTT

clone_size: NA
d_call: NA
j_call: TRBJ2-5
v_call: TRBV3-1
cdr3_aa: CASSQHPEGQETQYF
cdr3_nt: TGTGCCAGCAGCCAGCACCCCGAAGGCCAAGAGACCCAGTACTTC

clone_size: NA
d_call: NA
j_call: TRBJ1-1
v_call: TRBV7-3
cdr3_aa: CASSSGPGLAYTEAFF
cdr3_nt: TGTGCCAGCAGCTCCGGCCCCGGGTTGGCGTACACTGAAGCTTTCTTT

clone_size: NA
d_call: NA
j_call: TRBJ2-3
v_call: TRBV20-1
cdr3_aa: CSVCGVAENTQYF
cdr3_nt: TGCAGTGTGTGTGGCGTGGCTGAGAATACGCAGTATTTT

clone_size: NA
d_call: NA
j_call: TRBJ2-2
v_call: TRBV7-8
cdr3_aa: CASNPDGFSNTGELFF
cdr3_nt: TGTGCCAGCAACCCAGATGGATTCTCGAACACCGGGGAGCTGTTTTTT

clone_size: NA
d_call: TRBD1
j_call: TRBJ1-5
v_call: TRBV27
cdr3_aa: CASSPGTGYSNQPQHF
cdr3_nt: TGTGCCAGCAGTCCGGGGACAGGGTATAGCAATCAGCCCCAGCATTTT

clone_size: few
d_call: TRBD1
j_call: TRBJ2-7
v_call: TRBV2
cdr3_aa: CATFRDRGYEQYF
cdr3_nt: TGTGCCACGTTCCGGGACAGGGGCTACGAGCAGTACTTC

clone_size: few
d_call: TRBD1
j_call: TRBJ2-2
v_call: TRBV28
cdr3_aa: CASSPGTGFGELFF
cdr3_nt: TGTGCCAGCAGTCCAGGGACAGGGTTCGGGGAGCTGTTTTTT

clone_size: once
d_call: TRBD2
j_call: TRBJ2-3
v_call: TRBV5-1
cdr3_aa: CASSLAAGGPTDTQYF
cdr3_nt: TGCGCCAGCAGCTTGGCGGCGGGAGGACCCACAGATACGCAGTATTTT

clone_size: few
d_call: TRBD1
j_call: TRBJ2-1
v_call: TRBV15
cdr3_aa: CATSIRGQGEEQFF
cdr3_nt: TGTGCCACCAGCATCAGAGGACAGGGTGAGGAGCAGTTCTTC